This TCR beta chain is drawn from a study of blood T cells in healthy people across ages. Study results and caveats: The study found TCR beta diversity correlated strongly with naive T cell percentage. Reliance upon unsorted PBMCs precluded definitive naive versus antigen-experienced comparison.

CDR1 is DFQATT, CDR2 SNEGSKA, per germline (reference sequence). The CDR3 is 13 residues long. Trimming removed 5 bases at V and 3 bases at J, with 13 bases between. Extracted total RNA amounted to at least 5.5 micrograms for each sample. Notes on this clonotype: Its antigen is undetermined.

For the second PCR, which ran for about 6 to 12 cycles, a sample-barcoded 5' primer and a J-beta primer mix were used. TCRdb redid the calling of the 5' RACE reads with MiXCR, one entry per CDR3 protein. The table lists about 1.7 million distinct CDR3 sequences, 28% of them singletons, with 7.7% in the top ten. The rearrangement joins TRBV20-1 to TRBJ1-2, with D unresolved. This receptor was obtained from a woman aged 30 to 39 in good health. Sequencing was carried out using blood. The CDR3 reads CSALPRVDYGYTF. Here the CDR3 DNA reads TGCAGTGCTCTCCCTAGGGTCGACTATGGCTACACCTTC.